This T cell receptor (beta chain) was found in a study of OX40 agonist ivuxolimab in advanced cancers. As concerns this clone: Its antigen is still unknown.

V shed 6 bases and J shed 0 bases, with 14 bases lying between them. This CDR3 contains 15 residues. In germline, CDR1 is MDHEN, CDR2 SYDVKM. TCRdb's table, derived via immunoSEQ multiplex PCR, lists solely in-frame clones and lacks some. The table includes about 62,000 clones, approximately 85% detected once. General study results and limits: On average, a greater number of expanded clones characterised CD8+ T cells relative to CD4+. Clonal expansion from baseline to week 6 occurred in both CD4+ and CD8+ T cells. Antigen specificity was not determined for the expanded peripheral T cells.

The clonotype originates from an adult with an advanced solid tumor such as melanoma, head and neck, liver or kidney cancer. J is TRBJ1-2 and V is TRBV28; D is ambiguous. Sample: CD4+ or CD8+ T cells sorted from blood, taken in a trial of the OX40 agonist ivuxolimab. CDR3 coding DNA: TGTGCCAGCAGCACCCCGGACTCCCCTAACTATGGCTACACCTTC. Translation: CASSTPDSPNYGYTF.